Listed here are 18 T cell receptor beta chains from one sample, sequenced in a study of T cell responses to AZD1222 COVID-19 vaccine. TCRdb's table, derived via immunoSEQ multiplex PCR, lists solely in-frame clones and lacks some. The data show about 110,000 clones, roughly four fifths seen once. Specimen: peripheral blood, collected on day 0 of AZD1222 vaccination. Receptors originate from an adult in good health.

This chain joins TRBV18 and TRBJ1-1; 7 nucleotides agree with TRBD1. Unmatched junction bases numbered 8, after V lost 9 bases and J lost 4 bases. Germline-derived CDR1 and CDR2 are KGHSH and LQKENI. The CDR3 loop spans 13 amino acids. The CDR3 coding sequence is TGTGCCAGTTCAGGCGCAGGGGGCACTGAAGCTTTCTTT. As protein: CASSGAGGTEAFF.

The rearrangement uses TRBV5-8 and TRBJ2-1; D is possibly TRBD1 or TRBD2 (5 bases each). The V and J ends lost 6 bases and 0 bases respectively, with 13 bases between them. The length of the CDR3 is 15 residues. Germline V lookup: CDR1 SGHTS, CDR2 YDEGEE. CDR3 residues: CASIPGRPSYNEQFF. In DNA, the CDR3 is TGTGCCAGCATCCCGGGACGGCCCTCCTACAATGAGCAGTTCTTC.

The rearrangement joins TRBV6-6 to TRBJ1-5, with D unresolved. Germline CDR1 is MNHNY and CDR2 is SVGAGI (reference sequence). The CDR3 spans 15 residues. The V end was cut by 0 bases, the J end by 3 bases, with 9 bases between. The CDR3 sequence: CASSYSAGVNQPQHF. The CDR3 DNA is TGTGCCAGCAGTTACTCGGCCGGGGTCAATCAGCCCCAGCATTTT.

The genes are TRBV9 and TRBJ2-2; D tentatively reads TRBD1 or TRBD2 (6 bases each). The germline CDR1 and CDR2 sequences are SGDLS and YYNGEE. V was pared by 6 bases and J by 2 bases, with 11 bases between. The CDR3 spans 14 residues. The CDR3, as DNA: TGTGCCAGCACCGGGGGCCATAACACCGGGGAGCTGTTTTTT. Translation: CASTGGHNTGELFF. The full variable domain, with the rest looked up from reference TRBV9 and TRBJ2-2, is DSGVTQTPKHLITATGQRVTLRCSPRSGDLSVYWYQQSLDQGLQFLIQYYNGEERAKGNILERFSAQQFPDLHSELNLSSLELGDSALYFCASTGGHNTGELFFGEGSRLTVL.

In this sample, this clone turned up a few times. The V gene is TRBV4-1, the J gene TRBJ2-7; 8 nucleotides agree with TRBD2. This CDR3 is built from 16 residues. Germline V lookup: CDR1 MGHRA, CDR2 YSYEKL. Unmatched junction bases numbered 10, after V lost 0 bases and J lost 6 bases. CDR3 DNA: TGCGCCAGCAGCCAAGATGGGGTAGCGGGGTTCTCCGAGCAGTACTTC. Translating it yields CASSQDGVAGFSEQYF.

The chain is built from TRBV28 and TRBJ1-5; a possible D gene is TRBD1 (5 bases). Trimming stripped 2 bases from V and 9 bases from J, with 11 bases between. CDR1 is MDHEN, CDR2 SYDVKM, per germline. The CDR3 consists of 13 residues. Here the CDR3 DNA reads TGTGCCAGCAGTTTAGGGTCGAGGGGGCCCCAGCATTTT. This gives the protein CASSLGSRGPQHF.

The chain carries TRBV5-1 and TRBJ1-2; D ambiguous. The CDR3 contains 14 residues. The V gene's germline CDR1 is SGHRS and CDR2 YFSETQ. The V and J ends lost 0 bases and 4 bases respectively, with 10 bases between them. CDR3 sequence (DNA): TGCGCCAGCAGCTTGGCCGGACGCACCTATGGCTACACCTTC. As protein: CASSLAGRTYGYTF.

This clone is a singleton in its sample. This chain links TRBV5-1 with TRBJ2-7, with 7 bases that match TRBD1. Germline CDR1 reads SGHRS; CDR2 reads YFSETQ. With V trimmed by 4 bases and J by 0 bases, 4 bases remained unmatched. The CDR3 spans 14 residues. CDR3 sequence: CASSLGTVSYEQYF. The CDR3 region has the DNA TGCGCCAGCAGCCTGGGGACAGTCTCCTACGAGCAGTACTTC.

The rearrangement uses TRBV4-3 and TRBJ2-5, with no clear D. Germline V gene data show CDR1 as LGHNA and CDR2 as YSLEER. Between the trimmed V and J ends, which lost 0 bases and 5 bases, there was a span of 13 bases. CDR3 size: 15 residues. CDR3 nucleotide sequence: TGCGCCAGCAGCCAAGATCTTGGTTATCGGGAGACCCAGTACTTC. It encodes CASSQDLGYRETQYF.

The V and J genes are TRBV9 and TRBJ1-1; D is perhaps TRBD1 (5 bases). The CDR3 totals 16 residues. V was pared by 3 bases and J by 2 bases, with 17 bases between. CDR1 is SGDLS, CDR2 YYNGEE, per germline. In DNA form, the CDR3 reads TGTGCCAGCAGCGACAAACGCACAGGTGGAAACACTGAAGCTTTCTTT. This sequence encodes CASSDKRTGGNTEAFF.

The V and J genes are TRBV9 and TRBJ2-7; 8 nucleotides match TRBD1. V dropped 0 bases and J dropped 5; count of bases not matched to a gene: 7. This CDR3 is built from 15 residues. Looked up from germline, CDR1 is SGDLS and CDR2 is YYNGEE. The CDR3 DNA reads as TGTGCCAGCAGCGTAGGTGTGACAGGGGACCACGAGCAGTACTTC. Residues: CASSVGVTGDHEQYF. The full variable domain, in which reference TRBV9 and TRBJ2-7 provide the parts outside the CDR3, is DSGVTQTPKHLITATGQRVTLRCSPRSGDLSVYWYQQSLDQGLQFLIQYYNGEERAKGNILERFSAQQFPDLHSELNLSSLELGDSALYFCASSVGVTGDHEQYFGPGTRLTVT.

This sequence joins TRBV28 and TRBJ2-3; 13 positions agree with TRBD2. CDR1 and CDR2 (germline): MDHEN, SYDVKM. The length of the CDR3 is 21 residues. V was pared by 5 bases and J by 2 bases, with 19 bases of the junction left unmatched. This CDR3 is CASSQFQLAGGTPRPTDTQYF. CDR3 nucleotides: TGTGCCAGCAGTCAATTCCAACTAGCGGGAGGGACGCCTAGGCCCACAGATACGCAGTATTTT.

The rearrangement uses TRBV5-1 and TRBJ2-3, with D uncertain. CDR1 is SGHRS, CDR2 YFSETQ, per germline. This CDR3 comprises 13 residues. Trimming shortened V by 5 bases and J by 5 bases, and 12 bases separated the two germline ends. As DNA, the CDR3 is TGCGCCAGCAGAACGACTCCGGGAGATACGCAGTATTTT. Amino acids: CASRTTPGDTQYF.

This clone was seen a few times. This rearrangement joins TRBV11-2 to TRBJ2-2; D could derive from TRBD1 or TRBD2 (5 bases each). V lost 0 bases and J 7 bases, leaving 12 bases between the germline ends. This CDR3 has 15 residues. Looked up from germline, CDR1 is SGHAT and CDR2 is FQNNGV. This chain's CDR3 is CASSLEGVGSGELFF. The CDR3, as DNA: TGTGCCAGCAGCTTAGAGGGGGTCGGAAGCGGGGAGCTGTTTTTT.

CDR3: CACDRPKSYGYTF. For the CDR3, the DNA is TGTGCCTGTGACAGACCCAAGTCCTATGGCTACACCTTC. The chain couples TRBV30 to TRBJ1-2; possibly TRBD1 for D (5 bases). V shed 6 bases and J shed 4 bases, with 15 bases lying between them. Germline loops: CDR1 GTSNPN, CDR2 SVGIG (reference sequence). The CDR3 covers 13 residues.

Points on this clone: The limits of the CDR3 on the DNA are not certain, so only TCRdb's listed CDR3 is given. The rearrangement uses TRBV4-1 and TRBJ2-3; TRBD2 is taken as the D call from the table, unchecked against the DNA. The CDR3 extends over 18 residues, inclusive of both ends. Per the germline V gene, CDR1 is MGHRA and CDR2 is YSYEKL. The CDR3 here is CASSQDLLRFGNSDTQYF.

The chain couples TRBV19 to TRBJ1-2; TRBD1 matches at 7 bases. The germline gives CDR1 LNHDA, CDR2 SQIVND (reference sequence). V dropped 5 bases and J dropped 2; count of bases not matched to a gene: 14. This CDR3 comprises 17 residues. DNA of the CDR3: TGTGCCAGTAGTCCTGACCGGGACAGAATATCCAACTATGGCTACACCTTC. It encodes CASSPDRDRISNYGYTF.

This clone was picked up a small number of times. The chain recombines TRBV6-2 or TRBV6-3 with TRBJ2-7; D is unresolved. The V end lost 2 bases, the J end lost 6 bases, and 8 bases lay between the germline ends. Germline assignment: CDR1 MNHEY and CDR2 SVGEGT. CDR3 size: 12 residues. The CDR3 here is CASSYLRGEQYF. CDR3 coding DNA: TGTGCCAGCAGTTACCTACGCGGCGAGCAGTACTTC.